This T cell receptor beta chain was recorded in a study of cytomegalovirus exposure and HLA in healthy donors. Broader study findings: Confirmation was obtained in vitro that a few CMV-associated chains are specific for CMV antigens. By HLA locus, TCR association rates varied in a later analysis, with DRB1 showing the most and HLA-C the fewest.

Regarding this clone: Its target is unknown.

In the PCR, 60 Vbeta and 13 Jbeta primers were used. Repertoires were generated with immunoSEQ multiplex PCR, while TCRdb's copy carries only in-frame clones and drops some. The repertoire holds approximately 200,000 clones, with 65% to 80% as singletons. V lost 3 bases, J lost 4 bases, and 12 bases stayed unmatched. Germline CDR1 SGHTA, CDR2 FQGNSA. The CDR3 runs to 18 residues. The chain combines TRBV7-2 with TRBJ2-3, with 11 nucleotides matching TRBD2. The sequenced sample consisted of PBMCs. The origin of this receptor is a man aged 35-49 years in good health and CMV-seronegative. CDR3 nucleotides: TGTGCCAGCAGCTTGAGGGGAACTAGCGGGAGCTGGGCAGATACGCAGTATTTT. Protein product: CASSLRGTSGSWADTQYF. Using reference TRBV7-2 and TRBJ2-3 for the parts outside the CDR3, the full variable domain is GAGVSQSPSNKVTEKGKDVELRCDPISGHTALYWYRQSLGQGLEFLIYFQGNSAPDKSGLPSDRFSAERTGGSVSTLTIQRTQQEDSAVYLCASSLRGTSGSWADTQYFGPGTRLTVL.